This TCR beta chain was found in a study of T-cell memory formation after mild COVID-19. Overall study results and limits: Shrinking CD4+ clones resided mostly in CM and EM, and CD8+ ones in EMRA.

Comments on this clonotype: Its antigen is unknown.

With 4 bases clipped from V and 2 bases from J, the junction kept 5 bases outside the gene matches. Germline CDR1 reads SGHNT; CDR2 reads YYREEE (reference sequence). The CDR3 runs to 15 residues. One entry per CDR3 protein, called by TCRdb with MiXCR from the 5' RACE reads. The sample records about 140,000 distinct CDR3 sequences, 13% to 15% being singletons. V usage is TRBV5-4 and J usage is TRBJ2-1; 8 positions agree with TRBD2. Input material: PBMCs or a T cell subset sorted from them (not recorded which). This TCR derives from an adult woman who had mild COVID-19 (a few samples of this study predate the infection). Cell type and time point are not known. For the CDR3, the DNA is TGTGCCAGCAGCCGACTAGCGTATACCTACAATGAGCAGTTCTTC. This gives the protein CASSRLAYTYNEQFF.